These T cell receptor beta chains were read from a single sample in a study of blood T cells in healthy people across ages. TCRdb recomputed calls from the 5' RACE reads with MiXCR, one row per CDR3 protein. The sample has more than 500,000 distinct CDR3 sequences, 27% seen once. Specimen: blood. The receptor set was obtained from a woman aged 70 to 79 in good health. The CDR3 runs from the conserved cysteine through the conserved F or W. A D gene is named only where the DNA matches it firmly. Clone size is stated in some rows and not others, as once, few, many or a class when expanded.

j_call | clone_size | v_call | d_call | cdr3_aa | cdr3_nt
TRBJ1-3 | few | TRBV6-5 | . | CASSGQISGNTIYF | TGTGCCAGCAGCGGACAAATCTCTGGAAACACCATATATTTT
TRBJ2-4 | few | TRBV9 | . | CASSVGGELAKNIQYF | TGTGCCAGCAGCGTAGGGGGAGAACTAGCCAAAAACATTCAGTACTTC
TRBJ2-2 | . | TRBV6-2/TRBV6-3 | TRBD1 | CASRPPGQGNTGELFF | TGTGCCAGCAGACCTCCGGGACAGGGTAACACCGGGGAGCTGTTTTTT
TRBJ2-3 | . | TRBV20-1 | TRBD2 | CSALKTSGGPDTQYF | TGCAGTGCCCTGAAAACTAGCGGGGGGCCAGATACGCAGTATTTT
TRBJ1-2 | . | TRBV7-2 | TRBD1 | CASSNDRGYQYGYTF | TGTGCCAGCAGCAACGACAGGGGATATCAGTATGGCTACACCTTC
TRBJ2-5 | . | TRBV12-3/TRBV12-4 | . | CASSLSRFGETQYF | TGTGCCAGCAGTTTAAGCCGCTTCGGGGAGACCCAGTACTTC
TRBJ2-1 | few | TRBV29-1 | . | CSGLSHRNEQFF | TGCAGCGGCCTGTCACACAGGAATGAGCAGTTCTTC
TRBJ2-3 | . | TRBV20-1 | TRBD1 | CSATESQGVPDTQYF | TGCAGTGCTACAGAGTCCCAGGGGGTCCCAGATACGCAGTATTTT
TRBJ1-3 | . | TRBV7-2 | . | CASSSSPPGSGNTIYF | TGTGCCAGCAGCTCCTCGCCCCCGGGGTCCGGAAACACCATATATTTT
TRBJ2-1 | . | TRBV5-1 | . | CASSGAPTSYNEQFF | TGCGCCAGCAGCGGCGCACCCACCTCCTACAATGAGCAGTTCTTC
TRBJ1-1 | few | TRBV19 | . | CASGGTGTHGTEAFF | TGTGCCAGTGGGGGAACTGGTACCCATGGGACTGAAGCTTTCTTT
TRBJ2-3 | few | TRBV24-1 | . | CATSDEADTQYF | TGTGCCACCAGTGATGAAGCAGATACGCAGTATTTT
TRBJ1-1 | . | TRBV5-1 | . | CASSLGQLGGTEAFF | TGCGCCAGCAGCTTGGGGCAACTCGGTGGGACTGAAGCTTTCTTT
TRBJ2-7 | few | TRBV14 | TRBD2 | CASSQEPGLAYEQYF | TGTGCCAGCAGCCAAGAGCCCGGACTAGCCTACGAGCAGTACTTC
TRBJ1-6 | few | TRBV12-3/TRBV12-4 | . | CASRDSSNSPLHF | TGTGCCAGCAGAGATTCGTCTAATTCACCCCTCCACTTT
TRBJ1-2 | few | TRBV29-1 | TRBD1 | CSVERTGILHGYTF | TGCAGCGTTGAGAGGACAGGGATATTGCATGGCTACACCTTC
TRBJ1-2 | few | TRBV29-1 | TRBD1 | CSVVDRGNYGYTF | TGCAGCGTTGTTGACAGGGGGAACTATGGCTACACCTTC
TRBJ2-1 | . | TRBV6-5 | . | CAGGPRDSRNEQFF | TGTGCCGGTGGCCCCAGGGATAGTAGGAATGAGCAGTTCTTC
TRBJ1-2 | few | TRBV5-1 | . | CASSLEGQWNGYTF | TGCGCCAGCAGCTTAGAGGGGCAGTGGAATGGCTACACCTTC
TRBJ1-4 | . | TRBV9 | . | CASSVVSTNEKLFF | TGTGCCAGCAGCGTAGTATCCACTAATGAAAAACTGTTTTTT
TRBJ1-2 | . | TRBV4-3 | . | CASSQEIRGGNYGYTF | TGCGCCAGCAGCCAAGAGATCCGAGGGGGAAACTATGGCTACACCTTC
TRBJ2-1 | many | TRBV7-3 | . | CASSLMTSSYNEQFF | TGTGCCAGCAGCTTAATGACGAGCTCCTACAATGAGCAGTTCTTC
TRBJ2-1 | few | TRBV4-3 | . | CASSRDHGQPYNEQFF | TGCGCCAGCAGCCGAGATCATGGGCAACCTTACAATGAGCAGTTCTTC
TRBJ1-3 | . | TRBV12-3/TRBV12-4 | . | CASARNTIYF | TGTGCCAGCGCGAGGAACACCATATATTTT
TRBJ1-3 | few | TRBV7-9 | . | CASGKGVSGNTIYF | TGTGCCAGCGGAAAAGGGGTTTCAGGAAACACCATATATTTT
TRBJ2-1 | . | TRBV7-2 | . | CASSLAADNEQFF | TGTGCCAGCAGCTTAGCGGCAGACAATGAGCAGTTCTTC
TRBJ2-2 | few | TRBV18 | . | CASSPGDANTGELFF | TGTGCCAGCTCACCAGGGGATGCGAACACCGGGGAGCTGTTTTTT
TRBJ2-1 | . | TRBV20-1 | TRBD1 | CSARPPGQATYNEQFF | TGCAGTGCTAGGCCCCCGGGACAGGCCACCTACAATGAGCAGTTCTTC
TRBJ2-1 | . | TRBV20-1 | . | CSAMGWVSRGGNEQFF | TGCAGTGCTATGGGGTGGGTCTCCAGGGGAGGAAATGAGCAGTTCTTC
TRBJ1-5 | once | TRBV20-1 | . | CSGTSGDNQPQHF | TGCAGCGGGACCTCAGGGGACAATCAGCCCCAGCATTTT
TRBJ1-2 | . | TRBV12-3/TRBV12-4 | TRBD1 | CASSPLGQGEFGYTF | TGTGCCAGCAGTCCTCTGGGACAGGGGGAGTTTGGCTACACCTTC
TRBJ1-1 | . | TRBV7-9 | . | CASSSPGMNTEAFF | TGTGCCAGCAGCTCCCCAGGGATGAACACTGAAGCTTTCTTT
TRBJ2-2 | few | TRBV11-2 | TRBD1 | CASSLQGAPGELFF | TGTGCCAGCAGCCTACAGGGGGCCCCCGGGGAGCTGTTTTTT
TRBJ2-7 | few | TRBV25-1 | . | CASSANGRYEQYF | TGTGCCAGCAGTGCAAACGGTCGTTACGAGCAGTACTTC
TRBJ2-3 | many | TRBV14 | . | CASSQMRGDTQYF | TGTGCCAGCAGCCAAATGAGGGGAGATACGCAGTATTTT
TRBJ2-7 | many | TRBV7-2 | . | CASSPRRVDYEQYF | TGTGCCAGCAGCCCGCGAAGGGTCGACTACGAGCAGTACTTC
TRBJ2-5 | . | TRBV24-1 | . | CATSDPMGDGETQCF | TGTGCCACCAGTGACCCGATGGGGGACGGCGAGACCCAGTGCTTC
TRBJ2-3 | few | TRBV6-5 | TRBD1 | CASRRDRTTDTQYF | TGTGCCAGCAGACGGGACAGGACTACAGATACGCAGTATTTT
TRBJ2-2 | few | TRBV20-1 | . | CSAVGGNTGELFF | TGCAGTGCTGTGGGGGGGAACACCGGGGAGCTGTTTTTT
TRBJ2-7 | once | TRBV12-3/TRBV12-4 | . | CASSPQGGSSYEQYF | TGTGCCAGCAGCCCTCAGGGGGGTAGCTCCTACGAGCAGTACTTC
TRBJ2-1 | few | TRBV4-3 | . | CASSQELGHGYNEQFF | TGCGCCAGCAGCCAAGAATTGGGACACGGGTACAATGAGCAGTTCTTC